The clone carrying this TCR beta chain was picked up a small number of times. The entirety of the isolated RNA underwent reverse transcription, so expressed TCRB transcripts were sequenced. Only in-frame clones appear in the TCRdb table, and some are missing; sequencing was by immunoSEQ multiplex PCR. This sample has fewer than 900,000 clones; 15% to 20% occur once, and the top ten carry about 0.02%. This record comes from a study of beta chain features in type 1 diabetes. Sample: naive CD4+ T cells from blood. This receptor was taken from a woman aged 18-35 years in good health.

The CDR3 is CASSQDRGATYEQYF. In nucleotides, the CDR3 is TGCGCCAGCAGCCAAGATCGGGGGGCGACCTACGAGCAGTACTTC. The chain uses TRBV4-3 and TRBJ2-7; tentatively, D is TRBD2 (7 bases). Trimming left V 0 bases short and J 2 bases short, with 11 bases between. Germline lookup yields CDR1 LGHNA and CDR2 YSLEER. The CDR3 sequence is 15 residues long.